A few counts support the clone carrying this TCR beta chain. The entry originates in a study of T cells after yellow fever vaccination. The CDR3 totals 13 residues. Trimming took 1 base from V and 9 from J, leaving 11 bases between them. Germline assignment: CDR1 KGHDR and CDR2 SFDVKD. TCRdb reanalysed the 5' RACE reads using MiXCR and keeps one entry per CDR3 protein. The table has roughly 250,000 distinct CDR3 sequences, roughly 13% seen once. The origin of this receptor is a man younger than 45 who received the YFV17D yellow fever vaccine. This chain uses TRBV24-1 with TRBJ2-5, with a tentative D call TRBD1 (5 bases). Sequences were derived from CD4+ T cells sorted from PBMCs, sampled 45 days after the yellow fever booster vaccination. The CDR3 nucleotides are TGTGCCACCAGTGATTTAAGGTCAGGGTCCCAGTACTTC. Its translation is CATSDLRSGSQYF.